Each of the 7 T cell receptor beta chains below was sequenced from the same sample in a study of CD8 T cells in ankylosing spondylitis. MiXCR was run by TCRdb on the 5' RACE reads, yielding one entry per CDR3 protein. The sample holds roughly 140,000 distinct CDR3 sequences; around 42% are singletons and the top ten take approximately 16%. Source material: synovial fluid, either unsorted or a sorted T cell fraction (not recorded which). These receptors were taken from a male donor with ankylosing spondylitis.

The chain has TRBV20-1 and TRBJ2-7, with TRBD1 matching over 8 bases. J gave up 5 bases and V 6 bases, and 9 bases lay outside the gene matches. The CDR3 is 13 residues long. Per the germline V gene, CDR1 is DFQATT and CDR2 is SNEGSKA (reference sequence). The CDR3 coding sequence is TGCAGTGCGAATGGTGAGGACAGGGACGAGCAGTACTTC. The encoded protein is CSANGEDRDEQYF.

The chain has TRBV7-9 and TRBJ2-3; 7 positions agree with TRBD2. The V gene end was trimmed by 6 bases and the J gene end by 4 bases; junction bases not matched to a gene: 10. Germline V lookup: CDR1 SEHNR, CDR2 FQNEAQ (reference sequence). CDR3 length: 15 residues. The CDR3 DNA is TGTGCCAGCAGTCACCCCGGGACTACTCCAGATACGCAGTATTTT. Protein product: CASSHPGTTPDTQYF.

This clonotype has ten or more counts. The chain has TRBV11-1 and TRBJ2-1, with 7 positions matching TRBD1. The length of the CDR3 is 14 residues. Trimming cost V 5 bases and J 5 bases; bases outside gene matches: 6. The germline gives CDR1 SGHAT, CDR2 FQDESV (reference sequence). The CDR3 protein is CASSPRDRNNEQFF. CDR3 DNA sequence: TGTGCCAGCAGCCCCCGGGACAGAAACAATGAGCAGTTCTTC.

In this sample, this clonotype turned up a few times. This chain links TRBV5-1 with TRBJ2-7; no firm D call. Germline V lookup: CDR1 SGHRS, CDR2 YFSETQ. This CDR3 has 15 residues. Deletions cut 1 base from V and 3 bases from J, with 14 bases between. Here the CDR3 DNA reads TGCGCCAGCAGCTTGTGGGCAGAAACGGTCTACGAGCAGTACTTC. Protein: CASSLWAETVYEQYF.

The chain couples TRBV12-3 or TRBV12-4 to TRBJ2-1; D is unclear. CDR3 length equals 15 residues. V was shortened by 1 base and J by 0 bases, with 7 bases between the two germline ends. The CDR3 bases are TGTGCCAGCAGTTTAGTGGCCGACTCCTACAATGAGCAGTTCTTC. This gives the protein CASSLVADSYNEQFF.

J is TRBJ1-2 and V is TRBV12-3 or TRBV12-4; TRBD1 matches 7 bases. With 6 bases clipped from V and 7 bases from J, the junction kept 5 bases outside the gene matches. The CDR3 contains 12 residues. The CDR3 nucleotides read TGTGCCAGCAGCCGAACAGGGGTTGGCTACACCTTC. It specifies CASSRTGVGYTF.

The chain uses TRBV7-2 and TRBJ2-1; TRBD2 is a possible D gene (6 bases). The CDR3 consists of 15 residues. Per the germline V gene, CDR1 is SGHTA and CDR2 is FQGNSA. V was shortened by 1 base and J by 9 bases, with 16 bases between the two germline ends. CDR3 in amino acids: CASSLVWEVLSEQFF. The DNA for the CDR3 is TGTGCCAGCAGCTTAGTCTGGGAGGTACTGTCTGAGCAGTTCTTC.